The 29 T cell receptor beta chains reported below all come from one sample, sequenced in a study of graft-versus-host responses after intestinal transplantation. Clones were sequenced by immunoSEQ multiplex PCR, and TCRdb holds only the in-frame ones, with some missing. The table includes around 5,900 clones, 25% to 30% detected once. Source: alloreactive CD4+ T cells from a mixed lymphocyte reaction culture, taken before transplantation. Subset of the sample: CFSE-low proliferating T cells sorted from roughly six-day pre-transplant mixed lymphocyte reaction (GvH or HvG direction). The receptors here all came from a human patient who was an organ donor for intestinal transplantation.

V is TRBV5-4 and J is TRBJ2-5, with TRBD1 as a possible D gene (5 bases). The V end was cut by 2 bases, the J end by 0 bases, with 8 bases between. This CDR3 has 14 residues. Germline V gene lookup returns CDR1 SGHNT and CDR2 YYREEE (reference sequence). The CDR3 nucleotides are TGTGCCAGCAGCTTCCCGACAGACCAAGAGACCCAGTACTTC. Amino acids: CASSFPTDQETQYF.

The V call is TRBV7-8, the J call TRBJ1-1; D not certain. V was shortened by 1 base and J by 4 bases, with 13 bases between the two germline ends. This CDR3 is built from 15 residues. The germline CDR1 and CDR2 sequences are SGHVS and FQNEAQ. Here the CDR3 DNA reads TGTGCCAGCAGCTTAGTGCCCAGAGCGCTCACTGAAGCTTTCTTT. The encoded protein is CASSLVPRALTEAFF.

This clone has more than one count but fewer than ten. This chain uses TRBV7-2 with TRBJ2-7; a weak D match, TRBD2 (6 bases). Germline V CDR1 and CDR2: SGHTA, FQGNSA. This CDR3 has 13 residues. Trimming removed 1 base at V and 4 bases at J, with 8 bases between. The CDR3 bases are TGTGCCAGCAGCTTAGATCGGGGGTACGAGCAGTACTTC. Translation gives CASSLDRGYEQYF.

The chain carries TRBV4-3 and TRBJ2-7, with TRBD2 matching 8 bases. V shed 3 bases and J 5 bases; nucleotides not matched to a gene: 6. The CDR3 runs to 14 residues. Germline CDR1 and CDR2: LGHNA and YSLEER. CDR3 nucleotides: TGCGCCAGCAGCCACGCGACGGGGGGGAACGAGCAGTACTTC. Protein: CASSHATGGNEQYF.

This clone was seen a few times. Being one base from a much bigger clone, this may be a read error. This sequence joins TRBV6-5 and TRBJ2-7, with D possibly being TRBD1 (6 bases). Germline V gene data show CDR1 as MNHEY and CDR2 as SVGAGI. CDR3 size: 13 residues. The V gene lost 6 bases and the J gene lost 3 bases, with 12 bases spanning the gap. CDR3 residues: CASRQRGGYEQYF. DNA of the CDR3: TGTGCCAGCAGACAGAGAGGGGGCTACGAGCAGTACTTC.

The J gene is TRBJ1-1, the V gene TRBV30, with D perhaps TRBD1 (5 bases). Trimming left V 3 bases short and J 6 bases short, with 17 bases between. CDR3 length: 14 amino acids. From germline, CDR1 is GTSNPN and CDR2 SVGIG (reference sequence). DNA of the CDR3: TGTGCCTGGAGCCTCATGGGGCTGAGGGCTGAAGCTTTCTTT. The encoded protein is CAWSLMGLRAEAFF.

V is TRBV9 and J is TRBJ2-7; D possibly corresponds to TRBD2 (7 bases). Per the germline V gene, CDR1 is SGDLS and CDR2 is YYNGEE. This CDR3 spans 15 amino acids. V was pared by 0 bases and J by 2 bases, with 12 bases between. CDR3 loop: CASSVEPGGPYEQYF. CDR3 nucleotide sequence: TGTGCCAGCAGCGTAGAGCCGGGGGGCCCCTACGAGCAGTACTTC. Based on the CDR3 plus reference TRBV9 and TRBJ2-7, the full variable domain is DSGVTQTPKHLITATGQRVTLRCSPRSGDLSVYWYQQSLDQGLQFLIQYYNGEERAKGNILERFSAQQFPDLHSELNLSSLELGDSALYFCASSVEPGGPYEQYFGPGTRLTVT.

This sequence joins TRBV10-2 and TRBJ2-7; no clear D. V was trimmed by 3 bases and J by 2 bases, leaving 2 bases between them. The CDR3 totals 11 residues. Germline V gives CDR1 WSHSY, CDR2 SAAADI. The CDR3 protein is CASSDTYEQYF. CDR3 bases: TGCGCCAGCAGTGACACCTACGAGCAGTACTTC.

This sequence joins TRBV7-4 and TRBJ2-6, with unresolved D. The CDR3 is 18 residues long. Germline CDR1 is SGHVT and CDR2 is SQSDAQ. V shed 3 bases and J shed 5 bases, with 20 bases lying between them. For the CDR3, the DNA is TGTGCCAGCAGCTTCAGGTCCAGCTCACAAAGTCGGGCCAACGTCCTGACTTTC. This sequence encodes CASSFRSSSQSRANVLTF.

The CDR3 loop reads CASSLYLSAGVTDTQYF. In nucleotides, the CDR3 is TGTGCCAGCAGCTTGTACTTATCAGCGGGGGTCACAGATACGCAGTATTTT. The chain is built from TRBV5-6 and TRBJ2-3; 8 nucleotides match TRBD2. Germline V gives CDR1 SGHDT, CDR2 YYEEEE. J gave up 2 bases and V 1 base, and 9 bases lay outside the gene matches. The CDR3 covers 17 residues.

This clone has more than one count but fewer than ten. V usage is TRBV18 and J usage is TRBJ2-1; TRBD2 matches at 9 bases. This CDR3 is built from 17 residues. In germline, CDR1 is KGHSH, CDR2 LQKENI. V lost 4 bases to trimming and J lost 4 bases; unmatched junction nucleotides: 11. In nucleotides, the CDR3 is TGTGCCAGCTCACAAACGATAGCGGGAGTATCGTACAATGAGCAGTTCTTC. It specifies CASSQTIAGVSYNEQFF.

The chain combines TRBV4-3 with TRBJ1-6; D possibly corresponds to TRBD1 (5 bases). CDR1 and CDR2 (germline): LGHNA, YSLEER. Trimming took 0 bases from V and 4 from J, leaving 7 bases between them. The CDR3 has 15 amino acids. In nucleotides, the CDR3 is TGCGCCAGCAGCCAAGATCAGGGTTATAATTCACCCCTCCACTTT. Its protein product is CASSQDQGYNSPLHF.

The chain carries TRBV11-2 and TRBJ2-5, with D possibly being TRBD2 (5 bases). The CDR3 covers 12 residues. Trimming removed 3 bases from V and 5 bases from J, with 7 bases in between. Germline lookup yields CDR1 SGHAT and CDR2 FQNNGV. CDR3 nucleotide sequence: TGTGCCAGCAGCTTTGGCGGGGAGACCCAGTACTTC. Translated, it gives CASSFGGETQYF.

A note on this clone: A read error may explain this, as a much larger clone is one base away. V is TRBV10-2 and J is TRBJ2-7; 7 positions agree with TRBD1. The CDR3 loop spans 15 amino acids. V was pared by 7 bases and J by 7 bases, with 16 bases of the junction left unmatched. Germline V lookup: CDR1 WSHSY, CDR2 SAAADI. Here the CDR3 reads CASNDAPSGGWEQYF. CDR3 coding DNA: TGCGCCAGCAATGATGCCCCATCAGGGGGATGGGAGCAGTACTTC.

The CDR3 sequence: CASSLVMGQGIQPQHF. CDR3 nucleotides: TGTGCCAGCAGTTTGGTTATGGGACAGGGGATTCAGCCCCAGCATTTT. The J gene is TRBJ1-5, the V gene TRBV27; 10 nucleotides agree with TRBD1. Trimming cost V 3 bases and J 6 bases; bases outside gene matches: 8. This CDR3 comprises 16 residues. Germline V gene data show CDR1 as MNHEY and CDR2 as SMNVEV (reference sequence).

J is TRBJ1-2 and V is TRBV5-1, with 11 positions matching TRBD1. Germline CDR1 SGHRS, CDR2 YFSETQ. There are 15 residues in the CDR3. V lost 4 bases and J lost 3; bases outside the gene matches: 5. CDR3 DNA sequence: TGCGCCAGCAGCCTCTGGACAGGGGGCGACTATGGCTACACCTTC. This gives the protein CASSLWTGGDYGYTF.

The chain couples TRBV5-1 to TRBJ2-7; D unresolved. CDR3 size: 13 residues. Germline values: CDR1 SGHRS, CDR2 YFSETQ. Trimming shortened V by 2 bases and J by 2 bases, and 8 bases separated the two germline ends. The CDR3 region is CASSFGPTYEQYF. DNA of the CDR3: TGCGCCAGCAGCTTCGGACCCACCTACGAGCAGTACTTC. Filled out from reference TRBV5-1 and TRBJ2-7, the complete variable domain reads KAGVTQTPRYLIKTRGQQVTLSCSPISGHRSVSWYQQTPGQGLQFLFEYFSETQRNKGNFPGRFSGRQFSNSRSEMNVSTLELGDSALYLCASSFGPTYEQYFGPGTRLTVT.

This clone was detected only a few times. V and J are TRBV6-5 and TRBJ2-2, with TRBD1 matching 7 bases. CDR1 is MNHEY and CDR2 is SVGAGI in the germline V gene. V shed 2 bases, J shed 4 bases, and the junction held 1 base outside the gene matches. This CDR3 spans 14 amino acids. The CDR3 spells CASSYRGRTGELFF. The CDR3 region has the DNA TGTGCCAGCAGTTACAGGGGGCGCACCGGGGAGCTGTTTTTT.

The chain is built from TRBV11-1 and TRBJ2-3, with 9 bases identical to TRBD2. V shed 0 bases, J shed 0 bases, and the junction held 4 bases outside the gene matches. The germline gives CDR1 SGHAT, CDR2 FQDESV (reference sequence). This CDR3 has 17 residues. This CDR3 is CASSLAQTSGSTDTQYF. The CDR3 DNA is TGTGCCAGCAGCTTAGCGCAGACTAGCGGTAGCACAGATACGCAGTATTTT.

There are a few counts of this clone. The V call is TRBV30, the J call TRBJ2-4; 8 positions match TRBD2. J lost 6 bases, V lost 5 bases, and 3 bases had no gene match. The germline V gene has CDR1 GTSNPN and CDR2 SVGIG (reference sequence). The CDR3 runs 12 residues. CDR3 protein: CAWGTRGNIQYF. The CDR3 DNA reads TGTGCCTGGGGGACTAGAGGAAACATTCAGTACTTC.

The chain is built from TRBV11-2 and TRBJ2-4, with TRBD2 as a possible D gene (5 bases). Germline V gene lookup returns CDR1 SGHAT and CDR2 FQNNGV. The CDR3 has 17 amino acids. V lost 5 bases and J 0 bases, leaving 17 bases between the germline ends. The CDR3, as DNA: TGTGCCAGCAGCATGGGGAGACGCAATCTAGCCAAAAACATTCAGTACTTC. Amino acid sequence: CASSMGRRNLAKNIQYF.

This clone is judged large. The gene calls are TRBV5-1 and TRBJ1-3; D not certain. The ends were cut back, 4 bases at V and 0 bases at J, with 8 bases in the middle. The CDR3 is made up of 14 amino acids. CDR1 SGHRS and CDR2 YFSETQ come from the germline V gene. CDR3 nucleotide sequence: TGCGCCAGCAGCCTTAGTTTCTCTGGAAACACCATATATTTT. Amino acids: CASSLSFSGNTIYF.

For this clone: Compared with germline, one end of the junction differs, possibly owing to a read error. This chain uses TRBV4-1 with TRBJ2-7; TRBD2 is a possible D gene (6 bases). The CDR3 spans 15 residues. CDR1 is MGHRA, CDR2 YSYEKL, per germline. For the CDR3, the DNA is TGTGCCAGCAGCCAAGATCTAGCTAGCGAGTACGAGCAGTACTTC. This gives the protein CASSQDLASEYEQYF.

This clone was seen more than once but under ten times. This chain connects TRBV27 to TRBJ1-1; TRBD1 matches 8 bases. Germline lookup yields CDR1 MNHEY and CDR2 SMNVEV (reference sequence). There are 14 residues in the CDR3. The junction had 0 bases not matched to a gene; V was cut back by 3 bases and J by 0 bases. CDR3 protein: CASSFRGLNTEAFF. CDR3 nucleotides: TGTGCCAGCAGTTTCAGGGGGCTGAACACTGAAGCTTTCTTT.

The V gene is TRBV6-9, the J gene TRBJ2-2, with unresolved D. V dropped 3 bases and J dropped 2 bases, with 1 base sitting between them. The CDR3 loop spans 12 amino acids. Per germline, CDR1 MNHGY and CDR2 SVAAGI. The CDR3 DNA reads as TGTGCCAGCAGTTACAACACCGGGGAGCTGTTTTTT. Encoded protein: CASSYNTGELFF.

Only a few counts were recorded for this clone. Other DNA sequences from this sample encode an identical CDR3 as well. V is TRBV19 and J is TRBJ2-3, with TRBD1 identical over 8 bases. J gave up 1 base and V 2 bases, and 2 bases lay outside the gene matches. The CDR3 runs to 15 residues. CDR1 and CDR2 (germline): LNHDA, SQIVND (reference sequence). CDR3 loop: CASSIRTGRTDTQYF. The CDR3 coding sequence is TGTGCCAGTAGTATAAGGACAGGGCGCACAGATACGCAGTATTTT.

The chain recombines TRBV18 with TRBJ2-1; 12 nucleotides match TRBD2. Per germline, CDR1 KGHSH and CDR2 LQKENI. The V gene end was trimmed by 4 bases and the J gene end by 2 bases; junction bases not matched to a gene: 9. The CDR3 runs 18 residues. CDR3 nucleotides: TGTGCCAGCTCACTCCTAGCGGGGGGGCTCCTAACCTACAATGAGCAGTTCTTC. Translation: CASSLLAGGLLTYNEQFF. Variable domain in full (rest from reference TRBV18 and TRBJ2-1): NAGVMQNPRHLVRRRGQEARLRCSPMKGHSHVYWYRQLPEEGLKFMVYLQKENIIDESGMPKERFSAEFPKEGPSILRIQQVVRGDSAAYFCASSLLAGGLLTYNEQFFGPGTRLTVL.

This clone has just a few counts. This chain's CDR3 is CASSEGQFYNEQFF. DNA for the CDR3: TGCGCCAGCAGTGAGGGACAATTCTACAATGAGCAGTTCTTC. V usage is TRBV10-1 and J usage is TRBJ2-1; D may be TRBD1 (5 bases). Trimming cost V 2 bases and J 3 bases, with 8 bases left between them. CDR3 size: 14 residues. Germline V lookup: CDR1 WNHNN, CDR2 SYGVQD (reference sequence).

This clone was counted a few times. J is TRBJ2-3 and V is TRBV5-7; 7 bases match TRBD1. TRBV5-7 falls under the ORF class, with uncertain function. The CDR3 is 16 amino acids. V lost 2 bases and J lost 2; bases outside the gene matches: 8. CDR3 in amino acids: CASSFLQGTYTDTQYF. The DNA of the CDR3 is TGTGCCAGCAGCTTCTTACAGGGGACCTACACAGATACGCAGTATTTT.